The rows below give T cell receptor beta chains drawn from one sample of a study of post-analysis software for immune sequencing data. TCRdb reanalysed the PCR reads using MiXCR and keeps one entry per CDR3 protein. The repertoire includes roughly 800,000 distinct CDR3 sequences, 25% to 30% of them detected once, and more than 0.55% sits in the top ten. Sample: blood. Every receptor here comes from a girl between 10 and 17 years old with multiple sclerosis. CDR3s include the opening cysteine and the closing phenylalanine or tryptophan. A D gene is named only where the DNA matches it firmly. Some rows have no size entry. The others give once, few or many, or a class for an expanded clone.

D gene	clone size	V gene	J gene	CDR3 DNA	CDR3 protein
TRBD2	NA	TRBV7-2	TRBJ2-2	TGTGCCACCCGGGCGGGGGGGTCCGTCACCGGGGAGCTGTTTTTT	CATRAGGSVTGELFF
NA	NA	TRBV5-8	TRBJ2-6	TGTGCCAGCAGCTTAAGAATGCCCGGGGCCAACGTCCTGACTTTC	CASSLRMPGANVLTF
TRBD1	NA	TRBV2	TRBJ2-2	TGTGCCAGCTATGGACAGGGAGCGAACACCGGGGAGCTGTTTTTT	CASYGQGANTGELFF
TRBD1	NA	TRBV7-9	TRBJ2-5	TGTGCCAGCAGCACCCAGCAGGGGGCGCGTTGGGAGACCCAGTACTTC	CASSTQQGARWETQYF
TRBD2	NA	TRBV20-1	TRBJ2-7	TGCAGTGCTAGAGATCTCGGGAGTGGGCTAGCGGGAGGGGGGTACGAGCAGTACTTC	CSARDLGSGLAGGGYEQYF
NA	NA	TRBV4-3	TRBJ2-1	TGCGCCAGCAGCCAAGATTGGCAGGACCAGGACGAGCAGTTCTTC	CASSQDWQDQDEQFF
TRBD1	many	TRBV29-1	TRBJ2-4	TGCAGCGTTGGAGGGGGAACAGGGGGTCAAAACATTCAGTACTTC	CSVGGGTGGQNIQYF
NA	NA	TRBV27	TRBJ2-4	TGTGCCAGCAGTTTTCTAACTCGTGAGCAGTACTTC	CASSFLTREQYF
TRBD2	NA	TRBV29-1	TRBJ2-1	TGCAGCGTTGAAGGGCTAGCGGGAGCCCCCTACAATGAGCAGTTCTTC	CSVEGLAGAPYNEQFF
TRBD1	NA	TRBV7-9	TRBJ1-2	TGTGCCAGCAGCTCGGGACAGGGCCCCTATGGCTACACCTTC	CASSSGQGPYGYTF
TRBD2	few	TRBV12-3/TRBV12-4	TRBJ2-7	TGTGCCAGCAGTTTTTGGTTTGGGTTTGCGGGAGACCAGTACGAGCAGTACTTC	CASSFWFGFAGDQYEQYF
TRBD1	NA	TRBV12-3/TRBV12-4	TRBJ1-5	TGTGCCAGCAGTTCCGGGACAGTCAGCAATCAGCCCCAGCATTTT	CASSSGTVSNQPQHF
NA	NA	TRBV28	TRBJ2-3	TGTGCCAGCAGGACCCGACGGCCGCTGACAGATACGCAGTATTTT	CASRTRRPLTDTQYF
TRBD2	NA	TRBV3-1	TRBJ2-7	TGTGCCAGCAGGACTAGCGGTTTCTACGAGCAGTACTTC	CASRTSGFYEQYF
NA	NA	TRBV29-1	TRBJ1-2	NA	CSVAGGTKTHDTF
NA	NA	TRBV29-1	TRBJ1-2	TGCAGCGTTGGGGGGCAGGGGTCTTTCTATGGCTACACCTTC	CSVGGQGSFYGYTF
NA	few	TRBV7-9	TRBJ2-1	TGTGCCAGCAGCGACATCGACAGGAACAATGAGCAGTTCTTC	CASSDIDRNNEQFF
TRBD1	few	TRBV12-3/TRBV12-4	TRBJ2-1	TGTGCCAGCCACGGACAGGGGAGGTACAATGAGCAGTTCTTC	CASHGQGRYNEQFF
NA	NA	TRBV12-3/TRBV12-4	TRBJ2-3	TGTGCCAGCAGTTTGCAGGGCCGGGGGTCGGATACGCAGTATTTT	CASSLQGRGSDTQYF
NA	few	TRBV20-1	TRBJ2-7	TGCAGTGCTAGAGGGCCGGAAAGGGAGCAGTACTTC	CSARGPEREQYF
NA	NA	TRBV18	TRBJ1-4	TGTGCCAGCTCACCCCGATATATGGGGAATGAAAAACTGTTTTTT	CASSPRYMGNEKLFF
NA	few	TRBV6-5	TRBJ1-1	TGTGCCAGCAGTTATTGGGGTTTGGACACTGAAGCTTTCTTT	CASSYWGLDTEAFF
NA	few	TRBV4-3	TRBJ2-5	TGCGCCAGCAGCCAACTAGTGGGCCTTACCTACGGGCAGTACTTC	CASSQLVGLTYGQYF
NA	NA	TRBV7-2	TRBJ2-5	TGTGCCAGCAGCTTAGTGCTCCCCGGGGGCGGGGGAGGCCAAGAGACCCAGTACTTC	CASSLVLPGGGGGQETQYF
TRBD2	few	TRBV15	TRBJ2-3	TGTGCCACCAGCAGAGAGGGGGGGACGGGATCAGATACGCAGTATTTT	CATSREGGTGSDTQYF
NA	NA	TRBV7-2	TRBJ1-1	TGTGCCAGCAGCTTATATAAGGATCCCCCTGAAGCTTTCTTT	CASSLYKDPPEAFF
NA	few	TRBV6-6	TRBJ1-1	TGTGCCAGCAGTTACCCTGACGATGAAGCTTTCTTT	CASSYPDDEAFF
TRBD1	few	TRBV6-5	TRBJ2-5	TGTGCCAGCGCGCAGGGGGCCCAAGAGACCCAGTACTTC	CASAQGAQETQYF
NA	NA	TRBV20-1	TRBJ2-1	TGCAGTGCTAGAGAGGGGGACTTTAGCTCCTACAATGAGCAGTTCTTC	CSAREGDFSSYNEQFF
NA	once	TRBV6-6	TRBJ2-5	TGTGCCAGCAGTCAACAGGGAGGACGAGAGACCCAGTACTTC	CASSQQGGRETQYF
TRBD1	NA	TRBV5-1	TRBJ1-6	TGCGCCAGCAGCCCGGGGACAGACCCCCGGAATTCACCCCTCCACTTT	CASSPGTDPRNSPLHF
TRBD2	NA	TRBV12-3/TRBV12-4	TRBJ2-1	TGTGCCAGCAGCCCCCGACTAGCGGGAGTGGAGGATGAGCAGTTCTTC	CASSPRLAGVEDEQFF
NA	few	TRBV7-9	TRBJ1-1	TGTGCCAGCAGCTTAAGGGGGGGCGCCGCCTGGAACACTGAAGCTTTCTTT	CASSLRGGAAWNTEAFF
NA	NA	TRBV4-3	TRBJ1-5	TGCGCCAGCAGCCAAGATAATCAAATCAATCAGCCCCAGCATTTT	CASSQDNQINQPQHF
NA	NA	TRBV11-2	TRBJ2-6	TGTGCCAGCAGCTTAGCCTGGACCCTGTCTGGGGCCAACGTCCTGACTTTC	CASSLAWTLSGANVLTF
NA	few	TRBV12-3/TRBV12-4	TRBJ2-5	TGTGCCAGCAGTTTAGCGATTGAGACCCAGTACTTC	CASSLAIETQYF
TRBD2	NA	TRBV4-1	TRBJ2-5	TGCGCCAGCAGCCAAGACCGGACTAGCGGGGACCAAGAGACCCAGTACTTC	CASSQDRTSGDQETQYF
NA	NA	TRBV28	TRBJ1-5	TGTGCCAGCAGCTGGGACGGGCTGAATCAGCCCCAGCATTTT	CASSWDGLNQPQHF
TRBD1	few	TRBV7-2	TRBJ1-2	TGTGCCAGCAGCCCAGAAGGCAGGGGGCGAGGCTACACCTTC	CASSPEGRGRGYTF
TRBD2	once	TRBV5-1	TRBJ2-1	TGCGCCAGCAGCTTGTCTCCTCTAGCGGGATGGGTCGATGAGCAGTTCTTC	CASSLSPLAGWVDEQFF
NA	NA	TRBV29-1	TRBJ1-1	TGCAGCGTTGAAGATATATGGAAGGAAGCTTTCTTT	CSVEDIWKEAFF
TRBD2	few	TRBV7-8	TRBJ2-7	TGTGCCAGCAGCTTAGCTTCTGCGGGAGCGATCCTCTACGAGCAGTACTTC	CASSLASAGAILYEQYF
NA	NA	TRBV7-2	TRBJ2-2	TGTGCCAGCGGGCGACTCTCCGGGGAGCTGTTTTTT	CASGRLSGELFF
NA	few	TRBV20-1	TRBJ2-2	TGCAGTGCTAGCCGGGGTACCGGGGAGCTGTTTTTT	CSASRGTGELFF
NA	few	TRBV3-1	TRBJ1-2	TGTGCCAGCAGCCCCCTACAGTCGTATCTTCACTATGGCTACACCTTC	CASSPLQSYLHYGYTF